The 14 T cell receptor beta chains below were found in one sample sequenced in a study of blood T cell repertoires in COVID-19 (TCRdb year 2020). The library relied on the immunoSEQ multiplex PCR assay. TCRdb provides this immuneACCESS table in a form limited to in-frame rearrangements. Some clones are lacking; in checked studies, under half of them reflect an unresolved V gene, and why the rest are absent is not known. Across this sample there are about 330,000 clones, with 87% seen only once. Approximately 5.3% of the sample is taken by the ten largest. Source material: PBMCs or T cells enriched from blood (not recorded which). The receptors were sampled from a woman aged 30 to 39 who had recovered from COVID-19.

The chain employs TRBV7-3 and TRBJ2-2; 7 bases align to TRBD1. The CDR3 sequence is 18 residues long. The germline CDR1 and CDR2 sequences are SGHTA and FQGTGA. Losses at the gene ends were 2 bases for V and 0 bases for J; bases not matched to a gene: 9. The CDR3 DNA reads TGTGCCAGCAGCTTAGTATCTACTGGGACAGCGAACACCGGGGAGCTGTTTTTT. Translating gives CASSLVSTGTANTGELFF. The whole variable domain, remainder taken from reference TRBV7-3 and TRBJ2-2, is GAGVSQTPSNKVTEKGKYVELRCDPISGHTALYWYRQSLGQGPEFLIYFQGTGAADDSGLPNDRFFAVRPEGSVSTLKIQRTERGDSAVYLCASSLVSTGTANTGELFFGEGSRLTVL.

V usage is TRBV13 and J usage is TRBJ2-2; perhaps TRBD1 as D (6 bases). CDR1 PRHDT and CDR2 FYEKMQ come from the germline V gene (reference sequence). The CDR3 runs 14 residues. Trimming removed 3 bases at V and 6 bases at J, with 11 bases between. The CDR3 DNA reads TGTGCCAGCAGCTTTTCAGGGGCCGCCGGGGAGCTGTTTTTT. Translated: CASSFSGAAGELFF.

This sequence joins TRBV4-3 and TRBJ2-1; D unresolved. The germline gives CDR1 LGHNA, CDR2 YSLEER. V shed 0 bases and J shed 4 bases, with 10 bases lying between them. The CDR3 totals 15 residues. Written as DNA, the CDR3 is TGCGCCAGCAGCCAAGATGAGGCAGTATACAATGAGCAGTTCTTC. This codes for CASSQDEAVYNEQFF.

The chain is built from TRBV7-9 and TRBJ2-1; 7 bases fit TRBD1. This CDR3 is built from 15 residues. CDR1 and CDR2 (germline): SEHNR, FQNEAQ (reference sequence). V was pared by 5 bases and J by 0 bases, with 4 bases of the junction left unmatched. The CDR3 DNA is TGTGCCAGCAGCCGGGACAGAAGCTCCTACAATGAGCAGTTCTTC. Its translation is CASSRDRSSYNEQFF.

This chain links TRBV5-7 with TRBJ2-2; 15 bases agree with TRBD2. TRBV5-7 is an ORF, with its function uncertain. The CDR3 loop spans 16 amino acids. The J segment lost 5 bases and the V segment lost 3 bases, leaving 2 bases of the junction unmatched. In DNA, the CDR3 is TGTGCCAGCAGCTGTGGACTAGCGGGGGGGACCGGGGAGCTGTTTTTT. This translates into CASSCGLAGGTGELFF.

CDR3 sequence: CASSDGQGEYTIYF. The CDR3 DNA reads TGTGCCAGCAGTGATGGACAGGGCGAATACACCATATATTTT. The chain uses TRBV6-1 and TRBJ1-3; 8 bases align to TRBD1. CDR1 is MNHNS and CDR2 is SASEGT in the germline V gene. V lost 3 bases to trimming and J lost 8 bases; unmatched junction nucleotides: 6. The CDR3 is 14 amino acids.

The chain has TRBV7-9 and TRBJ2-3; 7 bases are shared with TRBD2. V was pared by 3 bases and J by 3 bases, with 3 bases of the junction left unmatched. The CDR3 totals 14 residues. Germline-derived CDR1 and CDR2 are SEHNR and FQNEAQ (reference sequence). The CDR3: CASSFRGGTDTQYF. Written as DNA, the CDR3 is TGTGCCAGCAGCTTTCGCGGGGGTACAGATACGCAGTATTTT.

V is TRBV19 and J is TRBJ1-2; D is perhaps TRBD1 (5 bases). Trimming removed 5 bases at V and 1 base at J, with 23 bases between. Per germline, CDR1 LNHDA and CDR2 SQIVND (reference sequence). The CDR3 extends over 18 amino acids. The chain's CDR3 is CASSPVPGLGLGNYGYTF. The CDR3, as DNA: TGTGCCAGTAGTCCGGTCCCGGGACTTGGTTTGGGTAACTATGGCTACACCTTC.

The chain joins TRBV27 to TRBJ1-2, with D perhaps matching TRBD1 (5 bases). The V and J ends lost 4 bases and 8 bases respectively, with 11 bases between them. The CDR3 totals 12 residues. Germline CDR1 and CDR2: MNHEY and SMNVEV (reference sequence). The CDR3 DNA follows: TGTGCCAGCAGTTCGACAGTGGGGGGCTACACCTTC. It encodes CASSSTVGGYTF.

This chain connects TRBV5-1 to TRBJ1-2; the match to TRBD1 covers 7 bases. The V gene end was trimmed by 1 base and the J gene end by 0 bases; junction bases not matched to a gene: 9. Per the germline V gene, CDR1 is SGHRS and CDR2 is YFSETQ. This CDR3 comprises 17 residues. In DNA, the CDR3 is TGCGCCAGCAGCTTGACCTCGACAGGGATTCCTAACTATGGCTACACCTTC. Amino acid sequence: CASSLTSTGIPNYGYTF.

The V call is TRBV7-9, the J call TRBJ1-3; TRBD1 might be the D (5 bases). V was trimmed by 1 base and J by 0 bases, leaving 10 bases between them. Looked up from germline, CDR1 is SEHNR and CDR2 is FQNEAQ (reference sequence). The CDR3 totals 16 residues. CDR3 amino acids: CASSLGGYRSGNTIYF. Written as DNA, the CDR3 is TGTGCCAGCAGCTTAGGGGGCTACCGCTCTGGAAACACCATATATTTT. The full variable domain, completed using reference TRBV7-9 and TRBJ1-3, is DTGVSQNPRHKITKRGQNVTFRCDPISEHNRLYWYRQTLGQGPEFLTYFQNEAQLEKSRLLSDRFSAERPKGSFSTLEIQRTEQGDSAMYLCASSLGGYRSGNTIYFGEGSWLTVV.

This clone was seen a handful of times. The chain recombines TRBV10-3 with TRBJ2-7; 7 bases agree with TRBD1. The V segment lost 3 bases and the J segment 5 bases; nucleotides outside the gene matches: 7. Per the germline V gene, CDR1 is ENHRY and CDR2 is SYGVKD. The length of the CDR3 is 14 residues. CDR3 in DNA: TGTGCCATCAGTGACGAGACAGGGCTCAACGAGCAGTACTTC. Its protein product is CAISDETGLNEQYF.

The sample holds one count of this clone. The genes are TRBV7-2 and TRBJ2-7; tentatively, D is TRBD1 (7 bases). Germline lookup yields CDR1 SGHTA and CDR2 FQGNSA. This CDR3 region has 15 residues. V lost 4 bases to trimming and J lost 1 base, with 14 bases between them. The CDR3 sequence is CASSWGDSASYEQYF. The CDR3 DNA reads TGTGCCAGCAGCTGGGGGGACAGCGCTTCCTACGAGCAGTACTTC.

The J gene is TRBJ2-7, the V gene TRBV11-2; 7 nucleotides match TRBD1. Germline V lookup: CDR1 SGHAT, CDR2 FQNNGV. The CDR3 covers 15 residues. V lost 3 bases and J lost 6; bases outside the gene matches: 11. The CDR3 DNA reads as TGTGCCAGCAGCTTGGGGGTGACAGGGATAGGCGAGCAGTACTTC. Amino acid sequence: CASSLGVTGIGEQYF.